This TCR beta chain was found in a study of blood T cell repertoires in COVID-19. Study at large: The study drew acute and convalescent COVID-19 samples from the United States, Italy and Spain.

Germline values: CDR1 LNHNV, CDR2 YYDKDF (reference sequence). The V end was cut by 1 base, the J end by 0 bases, with 7 bases between. This CDR3 region has 15 residues. Study processing details: Reference gene primer amplification gave nucleated cell count estimates. TCRdb's table, derived via immunoSEQ multiplex PCR, lists solely in-frame clones and lacks some. V, J and clone size were drawn from that table, and D and trimming were deduced from the DNA. Among about 140,000 clones listed, about 81% were seen once. The receptor comes from a woman aged 80 or over with acute or convalescent COVID-19. The gene calls are TRBV15 and TRBJ2-1; D gene uncertain. Sequencing input: peripheral blood. As DNA, the CDR3 is TGTGCCACCAGCAGAGGACTGAGCTCCTACAATGAGCAGTTCTTC. Its translation is CATSRGLSSYNEQFF.